Detailed here is one TCR beta chain. The data are from a study of shared clonotypes between healthy human individuals. TCRdb's copy holds only in-frame clones and misses some; the assay was immunoSEQ multiplex PCR. The table shows 950,000 to 1,100,000 clones, with around 82% occurring only once. Germline CDR1 and CDR2: SGHTA and FQGTGA. The CDR3 extends over 13 amino acids. Trimming took 5 bases from V and 2 from J, leaving 9 bases between them. This chain uses TRBV7-3 with TRBJ1-1; D is undetermined. This clonotype was obtained from a young man in good health. Some clones in this sample may be carry-over from other donors' samples. The sample was memory CD4+ T cells from PBMCs. The subset here: CD45RA-negative fraction. CDR3 sequence reads: CASSENVNTEAFF. The CDR3 DNA reads as TGTGCCAGCAGCGAAAACGTTAACACTGAAGCTTTCTTT.